This TCR beta chain comes out of a study of T cell responses to AZD1222 COVID-19 vaccine. Trimming shortened V by 4 bases and J by 5 bases, and 14 bases separated the two germline ends. The CDR3 consists of 14 residues. The germline gives CDR1 LGHNA, CDR2 YSLEER. Clones were read by immunoSEQ multiplex PCR, and TCRdb kept only the in-frame ones, dropping some. The sample includes 150,000 to 190,000 clones, about 88% of them seen just once. The specimen was peripheral blood, collected after recovery from COVID-19. This receptor was taken from an adult who had recovered from COVID-19. The chain couples TRBV4-3 to TRBJ2-5, with D perhaps assigned TRBD1 or TRBD2 (6 bases each). The CDR3 sequence: CASSPRLGGETQYF. CDR3 coding DNA: TGCGCCAGCAGCCCTAGACTAGGGGGGGAGACCCAGTACTTC.